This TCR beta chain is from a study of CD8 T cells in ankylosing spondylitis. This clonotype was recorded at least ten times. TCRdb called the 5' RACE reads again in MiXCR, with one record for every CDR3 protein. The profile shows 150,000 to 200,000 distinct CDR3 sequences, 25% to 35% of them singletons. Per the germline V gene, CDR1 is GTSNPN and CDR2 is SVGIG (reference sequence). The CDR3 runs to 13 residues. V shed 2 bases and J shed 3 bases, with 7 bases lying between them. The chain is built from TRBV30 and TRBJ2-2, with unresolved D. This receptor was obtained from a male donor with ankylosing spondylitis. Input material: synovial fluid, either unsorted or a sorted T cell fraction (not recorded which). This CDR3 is CAWSLPYTGELFF. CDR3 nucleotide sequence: TGTGCCTGGAGTCTCCCATACACCGGGGAGCTGTTTTTT.